The present T cell receptor beta chain was sequenced within a study of cytomegalovirus exposure and HLA in healthy donors. Whole-study context: Within the Caucasian-associated ancestry cluster were around 81% of the 398 genotyped donors.

Germline CDR1 is LNHDA and CDR2 is SQIVND (reference sequence). The V gene lost 11 bases and the J gene lost 0 bases, with 17 bases spanning the gap. The CDR3 totals 14 residues. The PCR made use of 60 Vbeta and 13 Jbeta primers. Libraries were prepared by immunoSEQ multiplex PCR; TCRdb keeps only in-frame clonotypes and omits some of them. The sample consists of 150,000 to 200,000 clones, roughly 86% of them appearing once. The rearrangement joins TRBV19 to TRBJ2-7, with TRBD1 as a possible D gene (5 bases). The receptor was derived from a woman between 18 and 29 years old in good health and CMV-seronegative. The specimen was PBMCs. CDR3 DNA sequence: TGTGCCTCAAGTCCAGGGTTTCGCTCCTACGAGCAGTACTTC. The encoded protein is CASSPGFRSYEQYF.